This T cell receptor beta chain derives from a study of blood T cells in healthy people across ages. Points from the study as a whole: Diversity was estimated from one million T cells, and these estimates were considered underestimates. Both higher diversity and more naive CD4+ cells marked long-lived donors when set against aged donors.

Alongside a J-beta primer mix, a sample-barcoded 5' primer served in a second PCR lasting 7 to 11 cycles. MiXCR, run by TCRdb on the 5' RACE reads, gives a single entry per CDR3 protein. The table lists over 1.5 million distinct CDR3 sequences, just under 50% of them singletons. Between the trimmed V and J ends, which lost 1 base and 0 bases, there was a span of 7 bases. The germline V gene has CDR1 LGHDT and CDR2 YNNKEL (reference sequence). The length of the CDR3 is 15 residues. Healthy Caucasian individuals from Russia aged roughly 6 to 90 served as donors. Peripheral blood was drawn, approximately 9.4 milliliters per donor. Worth noting for this clonotype: Its matching antigen is unknown.

Sequencing was carried out using blood. This receptor was obtained from a woman aged 40 to 55 in good health. The rearrangement uses TRBV3-1 and TRBJ1-3; no firm D call. The CDR3 DNA reads as TGTGCCAGCAGCCAAGGGACGGACTCTGGAAACACCATATATTTT. It translates to CASSQGTDSGNTIYF.